Here is one T cell receptor (beta chain) with its context. This record belongs to a study of blood T cells in healthy people across ages. PCR was performed a second time for about 6 to 11 cycles using a sample-barcoded 5' primer and a J-beta primer mix. TCRdb reanalysed the 5' RACE reads using MiXCR and keeps one entry per CDR3 protein. The table shows around 280,000 distinct CDR3 sequences, with 25% to 30% occurring only once. The sequence was obtained from a woman in her 70s in good health. The sample consisted of blood.

In nucleotides, the CDR3 is TGTGCCAGCAGTCCCAGGGGCCACATTCAGTACTTC. Amino acids: CASSPRGHIQYF. J is TRBJ2-4 and V is TRBV12-3 or TRBV12-4; the D gene is possibly TRBD1 (6 bases). V was pared by 5 bases and J by 8 bases, with 10 bases between. CDR3 size: 12 residues.